This T cell receptor (beta chain) appears in the sequencing data of a study of identical twins (dated by TCRdb to 2016 to 2017). The study in broad terms: TCR alpha and beta repertoires from monozygotic twins, unrelated adults of various ages and cord blood were deep-sequenced to test whether fetal clonotypes persist. To rule out contamination, replicate twin experiments were performed at different times with different library preparation protocols. Results the study describes overall, beyond this receptor: Because the same donors could not be followed over many years, the conclusions relied on cross-sectional statistical analysis. Compared with coincidental sharing between unrelated individuals, out-of-frame TCR alpha sequences shared between twins showed an excess of sequences with low generation probability. A weaker excess of twin sharing was found in beta out-of-frame sequences because the signal-to-noise ratio was lowered by fewer shared sequences. Fewer insertions were carried by abundant cord blood beta clonotypes, a similar but weaker trend appeared in young adult naive repertoires, and no such trend appeared in memory repertoires. Invariant T cells such as MAIT and iNKT could partly confound zero-insertion analyses, though diverse VJ usage argued against this for most clonotypes. In monozygotic twins, out-of-frame TCR alpha sharing was systematically underestimated by recombination models, although the models agreed with sharing between unrelated individuals.

This clonotype appeared a few times. Which antigen it targets is not known. Within one base of it there is no much larger clone, and no base qualities were kept. Only healthy Caucasian donors were included. Three pairs of female monozygotic twins, all aged about 18 to 30 years, made up the twin cohort. Peripheral blood mononuclear cells were the source from which RNA for the TCR libraries was isolated. Preparation of the library involved 5' RACE. For sequencing, an Illumina HiSeq 2000 was employed. Template switching introduced a universal primer binding site; the final cDNA contained a unique molecular identifier, enabling accurate counting of TCR cDNA molecules. Specific primers in the conserved constant-segment region were used to synthesize first-strand cDNA for the TCR alpha and beta chains. To control for contamination, each cDNA library was double barcoded with a SMART-Mk sample barcode plus Illumina barcodes. TruSeq adapter sequences and Illumina sample barcodes were added in two successive PCR steps. The Illumina HiSeq platform was used with custom primers to sequence TCR alpha and beta cDNA libraries. Per the source publication's procedure: Raw reads were processed with MiGEC to extract unique molecular identifiers, and MiXCR was used to determine CDR3 positions. For each individual, recombination models were inferred using an EM algorithm with the repgenHMM and IGoR tools. Shared clonotypes were analyzed with the tcR package in R, and sharing was normalized by the product of cloneset sizes. Out-of-frame nonproductive sequences were analyzed to study raw recombination free of thymic and clonal selection effects. In TCRdb, the public reads were trimmed at Q25 with fastp and aligned with MiXCR, with productive beta chains retained. All rows with the same CDR3 protein become a single entry with the most common DNA and genes. The V and J calls and clone size are TCRdb's, not the authors'. Recorded for this sample are some 690,000 distinct CDR3 sequences; 21% of them occurred a single time. Approximately 4.3% of the sample is held by the ten biggest clonotypes.

The CDR3 numbers 17 residues from cysteine through phenylalanine. The read is trimmed to its CDR3 DNA, 51 bases read in frame from base 1. V and J are truncated by 5 bases and 1 base respectively, leaving an intervening sequence of 20 bases. Sequences SGHVS (CDR1) and FNYEAQ (CDR2) are obtained from the germline V gene. The sample also formed part of further work on T cells expressing NK-cell markers. According to the second study: Fewer than ten donors provided sorted CD3+CD56+NKG2C+, CD3+CD56+NKG2C- and CD3+CD56-NKG2C+ T-cell subsets, whose TCR beta-chain repertoires were profiled. Seven of the eight sequenced donors were HCMV-seropositive and one was HCMV-seronegative. To restrict sorting to alphabetaTCR-expressing T cells, an anti-gammadeltaTCR antibody was added in several experiments. In roughly six donors, the dominant CD3+CD56+NKG2C+ clonotypes ranked among the top 10 CD8+ clonotypes, making up roughly 1.0-7.0% of CD8+ T cells. Those dominant clonotypes were again the most abundant among CD3+CD56-NKG2C+ cells in four donors, at about 25-60.1%. It remained unclear whether the expanded NKG2C-expressing T cell clones were specific for HCMV antigens. All eight donors whose samples were sequenced were randomly selected healthy volunteers, three of them men and five women. HCMV serostatus was determined by detecting HCMV-specific IgG in serum with a commercial ELISA kit. Bulk peripheral blood T-cell repertoires were additionally sequenced from unsorted PBMC for roughly six donors. MIGEC was used to demultiplex reads and group reads by UMI, and MiTCR was used to assemble and quantify clonotypes. To exclude erroneous sequences, only TCR cDNA sequences supported by at least two reads were retained. The tcR package was used for downstream repertoire analysis, and clonotypes were matched between fractions using CDR3 nucleotide sequence together with V segment. VDJmatch was used to annotate antigen specificity against VDJdb, with one amino acid substitution in CDR3 allowed.

The chain is made from TRBV7-6 and TRBJ1-2; matching of 6 bases hints at TRBD1 as the D gene. Sequencing used PBMCs. The origin of this receptor is a woman aged 18-30 years in good health. The nucleotide sequence reads as follows: TGTGCCAGCAGCAACCCGGGGAGGGGACAACTTAACTATGGCTACACCTTC. Its protein reads: CASSNPGRGQLNYGYTF.